This T cell receptor (beta chain) derives from a study of T-cell memory formation after mild COVID-19. Study-level findings and limits: CD4/CD8 balance characterized clones contracting day 15 to 85, and CD4+ skew characterized later expanders. There was no confirmation that second-wave clones peaking on day 37 were SARS-CoV-2 specific.

One entry per CDR3 protein, called by TCRdb with MiXCR from the 5' RACE reads. The sample consists of over 350,000 distinct CDR3 sequences, about 17% of them appearing once. The J segment lost 5 bases and the V segment lost 7 bases, leaving 3 bases of the junction unmatched. Germline V gene data show CDR1 as MNHEY and CDR2 as SVGAGI. The CDR3 has 13 residues. A remark on this clonotype: As yet, its antigen is unknown.

This sequence joins TRBV6-5 and TRBJ2-1; 9 nucleotides match TRBD1. The specimen was PBMCs or a T cell subset sorted from them (not recorded which). The sequence came from a man aged 18 to 29 who had mild COVID-19 (a few samples of this study predate the infection). Cell type and time point are not known. CDR3: CASKRDRDNEQFF. In nucleotides, the CDR3 is TGTGCCAGCAAACGGGACAGGGACAATGAGCAGTTCTTC.